Listed here are 29 T cell receptor beta chains from one sample, sequenced in a study of cytomegalovirus exposure and HLA in healthy donors. Both 60 Vbeta primers and 13 Jbeta primers went into the PCR. Sequenced by immunoSEQ multiplex PCR; TCRdb stores in-frame clones only, minus some. Seen here are 86,000 or so clones, around 79% observed once, and the top ten hold approximately 15%. Material for sequencing was PBMCs. Receptor source: a woman aged 40 to 50 in good health and CMV-seropositive.

The V and J genes are TRBV28 and TRBJ2-5; D possibly corresponds to TRBD1 (5 bases). V lost 2 bases and J lost 4, with 14 bases in between. Germline CDR1 is MDHEN and CDR2 is SYDVKM. This CDR3 has 15 amino acids. The chain's CDR3 is CASSLGRGIGETQYF. The DNA of the CDR3 is TGTGCCAGCAGTTTAGGTAGGGGCATAGGAGAGACCCAGTACTTC.

CDR3 region: CASSPGGARNTEAFF. DNA of the CDR3: TGTGCCAGCAGTCCAGGGGGCGCAAGGAACACTGAAGCTTTCTTT. This chain connects TRBV6-5 to TRBJ1-1; 8 bases line up with TRBD1. With 5 bases clipped from V and 1 base from J, the junction kept 6 bases outside the gene matches. The CDR3 totals 15 residues. The germline V gene has CDR1 MNHEY and CDR2 SVGAGI.

The V call is TRBV29-1, the J call TRBJ2-4, with TRBD1 as a possible D gene (6 bases). V was shortened by 0 bases and J by 2 bases, with 11 bases between the two germline ends. CDR3 length: 15 residues. Germline lookup yields CDR1 SQVTM and CDR2 ANQGSEA. DNA for the CDR3: TGCAGCGTTGAAGACTGGGGGCTCACCAAAAACATTCAGTACTTC. It codes for CSVEDWGLTKNIQYF. Variable domain in full (rest from reference TRBV29-1 and TRBJ2-4): SAVISQKPSRDICQRGTSLTIQCQVDSQVTMMFWYRQQPGQSLTLIATANQGSEATYESGFVIDKFPISRPNLTFSTLTVSNMSPEDSSIYLCSVEDWGLTKNIQYFGAGTRLSVL.

This clone was detected once. This rearrangement joins TRBV7-2 to TRBJ2-7, with D maybe TRBD1 (6 bases). With 4 bases removed from V and 4 bases from J, the gap between germline ends came to 17 bases. Per the germline V gene, CDR1 is SGHTA and CDR2 is FQGNSA. The CDR3 is 15 residues long. CDR3 in DNA: TGTGCCAGCAGCTACCCCCCAGGGGCGGTTTACGAGCAGTACTTC. This encodes CASSYPPGAVYEQYF.

The rearrangement links TRBV30 to TRBJ1-5, with 10 bases that match TRBD1. Germline V CDR1 and CDR2: GTSNPN, SVGIG (reference sequence). After removal of 6 bases from V and 10 bases from J, the junction contained 9 bases not matched to a gene. The CDR3 extends over 13 amino acids. CDR3 sequence: CACLGQGGTPQHF. Written as DNA, the CDR3 is TGTGCCTGCCTTGGACAGGGGGGCACACCCCAGCATTTT.

The chain recombines TRBV27 with TRBJ2-3; perhaps TRBD1 as D (6 bases). Trimming took off 5 bases at V and 0 bases at J, with 12 bases between the two ends. Per the germline V gene, CDR1 is MNHEY and CDR2 is SMNVEV (reference sequence). The CDR3 covers 15 residues. The CDR3 bases are TGTGCCAGCAGTGGTGGGACATCTAGCACAGATACGCAGTATTTT. As protein: CASSGGTSSTDTQYF.

Only a few counts were recorded for this clone. The J gene is TRBJ2-6, the V gene TRBV7-9; no definite D call. Trimming took off 1 base at V and 0 bases at J, with 7 bases between the two ends. The CDR3 runs 16 residues. Germline V gene sequence: CDR1 SEHNR, CDR2 FQNEAQ (reference sequence). The CDR3 sequence: CASSLGANSGANVLTF. CDR3 in DNA: TGTGCCAGCAGCTTAGGGGCAAACTCTGGGGCCAACGTCCTGACTTTC.

The chain is built from TRBV9 and TRBJ2-3, with D possibly matching TRBD2 (5 bases). V dropped 2 bases and J dropped 6 bases, with 7 bases sitting between them. CDR3 length: 12 amino acids. CDR1 and CDR2 (germline): SGDLS, YYNGEE. CDR3 in DNA: TGTGCCAGCAGCGTGGACTTGGATACGCAGTATTTT. Protein sequence: CASSVDLDTQYF. Full variable domain (missing parts from reference TRBV9 and TRBJ2-3): DSGVTQTPKHLITATGQRVTLRCSPRSGDLSVYWYQQSLDQGLQFLIQYYNGEERAKGNILERFSAQQFPDLHSELNLSSLELGDSALYFCASSVDLDTQYFGPGTRLTVL.

The chain couples TRBV27 to TRBJ1-5; a possible D gene is TRBD1 (5 bases). Trimming stripped 3 bases from V and 5 bases from J, with 17 bases between. Germline V gene data show CDR1 as MNHEY and CDR2 as SMNVEV (reference sequence). The CDR3 is made up of 16 amino acids. CDR3 nucleotide sequence: TGTGCCAGCAGTTTTCCCCATCCGGGGGTGGATCAGCCCCAGCATTTT. It translates to CASSFPHPGVDQPQHF.

V usage is TRBV21-1 and J usage is TRBJ2-7; TRBD2, as called in the table, went unchecked against the DNA. TRBV21-1 is termed a pseudogene. This CDR3 contains 16 residues. The CDR3 here is CASSRGPGGRGSEQYF. The CDR3 bases are TGTGCCAGCAGCCGCGGTCCGGGAGGGCGGGGTAGCGAGCAGTACTTC.

V gene TRBV6-6 combines with J gene TRBJ2-7; possible D gene TRBD1, 5 bases. Germline assignment: CDR1 MNHNY and CDR2 SVGAGI (reference sequence). The CDR3 is made up of 13 amino acids. Trimming pared 6 bases from V and 3 bases from J, leaving 12 bases between. This chain's CDR3 is CASRGRARYEQYF. The CDR3 DNA sequence: TGTGCCAGCAGGGGCAGGGCTCGCTACGAGCAGTACTTC.

A single count supports this clone. The chain recombines TRBV7-3 with TRBJ2-7, with D tentatively TRBD2 (6 bases). The CDR3 contains 13 residues. Germline assignment: CDR1 SGHTA and CDR2 FQGTGA. Trimming shortened V by 2 bases and J by 3 bases, and 8 bases separated the two germline ends. CDR3: CASSLAEGYEQYF. Here the CDR3 DNA reads TGTGCCAGCAGCTTAGCGGAGGGCTACGAGCAGTACTTC.

V is TRBV7-9 and J is TRBJ2-5, with no clear D. Trimming took 0 bases from V and 5 from J, leaving 10 bases between them. This CDR3 contains 14 residues. Germline V lookup: CDR1 SEHNR, CDR2 FQNEAQ (reference sequence). CDR3 loop: CASSLADHRETQYF. The CDR3 nucleotides read TGTGCCAGCAGCTTAGCTGATCACCGGGAGACCCAGTACTTC.

The chain couples TRBV6-1 to TRBJ1-1; TRBD1 matches at 8 bases. The CDR3 consists of 15 residues. Germline V gives CDR1 MNHNS, CDR2 SASEGT. J gave up 1 base and V 10 bases, and 11 bases lay outside the gene matches. The CDR3 sequence: CATRPGTGKNTEAFF. The CDR3, as DNA: TGTGCCACCCGACCGGGGACAGGTAAGAACACTGAAGCTTTCTTT.

A word on this clone: A read error is the likely source, as a far larger clone sits one nucleotide away. The V gene is TRBV4-3, the J gene TRBJ1-5; D not certain. Germline V gene lookup returns CDR1 LGHNA and CDR2 YSLEER. There are 13 residues in the CDR3. The DNA for the CDR3 is TGCGCCAGCAGCCAAGAGAGGGATCATCCCCAGCATTTT. Encoded protein: CASSQERDHPQHF.

The chain combines TRBV4-1 with TRBJ2-5; 7 bases are shared with TRBD1. The DNA matches TRBJ2-7 better at its end, which makes the J call doubtful. The CDR3 loop spans 15 amino acids. Germline loops: CDR1 MGHRA, CDR2 YSYEKL. CDR3 in amino acids: CASSQEWQGVHEQYF. As DNA, the CDR3 is TGCGCCAGCAGCCAAGAATGGCAGGGGGTCCACGAGCAGTACTTC.

This clone was seen a single time. The gene calls are TRBV19 and TRBJ2-1; a weak D match, TRBD2 (7 bases). The CDR3 consists of 11 residues. The V gene lost 5 bases and the J gene lost 9 bases, with 8 bases spanning the gap. Germline CDR1 LNHDA, CDR2 SQIVND (reference sequence). Here the CDR3 reads CASSGGAEQFF. CDR3 DNA: TGTGCCAGTAGTGGGGGGGCTGAGCAGTTCTTC.

The genes are TRBV6-5 and TRBJ2-7; no firm D call. CDR3 length: 12 residues. V lost 5 bases and J 6 bases, leaving 11 bases between the germline ends. Germline CDR1 reads MNHEY; CDR2 reads SVGAGI. Here the CDR3 DNA reads TGTGCCAGCAGTAAGCGCGAAGGCGAGCAGTACTTC. Translating it yields CASSKREGEQYF.

The rearrangement uses TRBV27 and TRBJ2-7; perhaps TRBD1 as D (5 bases). Looked up from germline, CDR1 is MNHEY and CDR2 is SMNVEV (reference sequence). The CDR3 contains 13 residues. V lost 6 bases and J lost 4, with 13 bases in between. CDR3 protein: CASRGPLPYEQYF. DNA for the CDR3: TGTGCCAGCAGGGGGCCCCTGCCGTACGAGCAGTACTTC.

A few counts support this clone. The rearrangement links TRBV7-8 to TRBJ1-3, with 8 bases aligning to TRBD1. With V trimmed by 5 bases and J by 7 bases, 4 bases remained unmatched. Per the germline V gene, CDR1 is SGHVS and CDR2 is FQNEAQ. The CDR3 extends over 13 amino acids. CDR3 protein: CASSVRQGNTIYF. The CDR3 DNA follows: TGTGCCAGCAGCGTCAGACAGGGGAACACCATATATTTT.

Only a few counts were recorded for this clone. The chain couples TRBV28 to TRBJ1-1; 11 bases are a match to TRBD1. CDR3 size: 16 residues. The V segment lost 6 bases and the J segment 0 bases; nucleotides outside the gene matches: 6. CDR1 is MDHEN and CDR2 is SYDVKM in the germline V gene. The CDR3 DNA reads TGTGCCAGCAGAAGGGACAGGGGGGATATGAACACTGAAGCTTTCTTT. Translating gives CASRRDRGDMNTEAFF.

The chain joins TRBV12-5 to TRBJ2-7, with TRBD1 as a possible D gene (5 bases). The length of the CDR3 is 12 residues. CDR1 and CDR2 (germline): LGHNT, FRNRAP. The V end lost 8 bases, the J end lost 0 bases, and 8 bases lay between the germline ends. The CDR3 is CASTQGSYEQYF. The CDR3 bases are TGTGCTAGTACGCAGGGCTCCTACGAGCAGTACTTC.

The rearrangement joins TRBV7-3 to TRBJ2-1, with TRBD2 identical over 7 bases. Trimming took 1 base from V and 5 from J; bases not matched to a gene: 5. The CDR3 length is 15 residues. From germline, CDR1 is SGHTA and CDR2 FQGTGA. The CDR3 region has the DNA TGTGCCAGCAGCTTAAGTCTAGCGGATAACAATGAGCAGTTCTTC. Protein product: CASSLSLADNNEQFF.

The V and J genes are TRBV29-1 and TRBJ2-1; weak D call: TRBD1 (5 bases). Germline V CDR1 and CDR2: SQVTM, ANQGSEA. This CDR3 contains 14 residues. The V and J ends lost 4 bases and 5 bases respectively, with 15 bases between them. CDR3 coding DNA: TGCAGCGTTGTGATCCCGAGGACAAACAATGAGCAGTTCTTC. The encoded protein is CSVVIPRTNNEQFF.

The V and J genes are TRBV6-5 and TRBJ1-1; D unclear. Trimming pared 5 bases from V and 0 bases from J, leaving 10 bases between. Per germline, CDR1 MNHEY and CDR2 SVGAGI. This CDR3 region has 14 residues. As DNA, the CDR3 is TGTGCCAGCAGTACCCCCCAGATGAACACTGAAGCTTTCTTT. Its translation: CASSTPQMNTEAFF.

This chain joins TRBV27 and TRBJ1-1, with D uncertain. Germline CDR1 and CDR2: MNHEY and SMNVEV (reference sequence). The germline V and J ends were trimmed by 8 bases and 0 bases, with 10 bases remaining between them. The CDR3 extends over 13 amino acids. CDR3 bases: TGTGCCAGCCGCTTCAGGCTGAACACTGAAGCTTTCTTT. Amino acids: CASRFRLNTEAFF.

The chain combines TRBV5-6 with TRBJ1-5; D is undetermined. Germline V gives CDR1 SGHDT, CDR2 YYEEEE. The CDR3 has 14 amino acids. V was trimmed by 4 bases and J by 0 bases, leaving 8 bases between them. In DNA, the CDR3 is TGTGCCAGCAGCCGACTAAGTAGCAATCAGCCCCAGCATTTT. Amino acids: CASSRLSSNQPQHF.

This chain uses TRBV5-5 with TRBJ2-4, with 11 bases fitting TRBD1. The CDR3 runs to 15 residues. The junction had 8 bases not matched to a gene; V was cut back by 2 bases and J by 10 bases. Germline CDR1 reads SGHKS; CDR2 reads YYEKEE (reference sequence). The CDR3 protein is CASSLSPGTGGIQYF. Here the CDR3 DNA reads TGTGCCAGCAGCTTAAGCCCCGGGACAGGGGGTATTCAGTACTTC.

The CDR3 DNA follows: TGCAGTGCTAGAAGATGGCAGCAGTACTTC. This translates into CSARRWQQYF. The chain links TRBV20-1 to TRBJ2-7; D gene unclear. This CDR3 spans 10 amino acids. Germline V lookup: CDR1 DFQATT, CDR2 SNEGSKA (reference sequence). Deletions cut 2 bases from V and 8 bases from J, with 7 bases between.